This T cell receptor (beta chain) originates from a study of T cells in Graves' hyperthyroidism and ophthalmopathy. Study background: Initial diagnosis, before any treatment, was when peripheral blood was collected.

TCR beta CDR3 region amplification was performed from RNA transcripts. Initially, a first-round RT-PCR of the TCR CDR3 employed the HTBI primer set. One entry per CDR3 protein, called by TCRdb with MiXCR from the multiplex PCR reads. This sample has about 400,000 distinct CDR3 sequences, with under 15% found just once. Study findings and constraints: Patients with ophthalmopathy were separated from those with stable hyperthyroidism by a 13 V-J model. Blood shared most expanded thyroid clonotypes above 0.001.

The sample holds a few counts of this clonotype. Antigen specificity is unknown. Clinical symptoms, serum thyroxine, TRAb, thyroid ultrasound and orbital computed tomography informed diagnoses. The CDR3 loop spans 17 amino acids. V was clipped by 0 bases and J by 7 bases; unmatched bases: 9. The rearrangement links TRBV12-3 or TRBV12-4 to TRBJ2-3, with 11 bases identical to TRBD2. The origin of this receptor is a woman between 25 and 40 years old with Graves' hyperthyroidism. The sample was blood. The CDR3 DNA reads TGTGCCAGCAGTTTAGCGCTGGGTAGCGGGGGGGGAAATACGCAGTATTTT. This encodes CASSLALGSGGGNTQYF.